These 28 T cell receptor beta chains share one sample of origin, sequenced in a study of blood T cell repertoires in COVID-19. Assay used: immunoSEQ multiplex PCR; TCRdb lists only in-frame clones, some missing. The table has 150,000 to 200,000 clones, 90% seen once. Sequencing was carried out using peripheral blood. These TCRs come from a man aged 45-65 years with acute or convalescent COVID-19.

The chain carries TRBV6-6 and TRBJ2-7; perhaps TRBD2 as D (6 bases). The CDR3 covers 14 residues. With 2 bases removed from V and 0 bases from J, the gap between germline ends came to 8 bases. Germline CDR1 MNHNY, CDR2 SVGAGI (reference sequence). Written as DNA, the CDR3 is TGTGCCAGCAGTTACCGGACTAACTCCTACGAGCAGTACTTC. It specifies CASSYRTNSYEQYF.

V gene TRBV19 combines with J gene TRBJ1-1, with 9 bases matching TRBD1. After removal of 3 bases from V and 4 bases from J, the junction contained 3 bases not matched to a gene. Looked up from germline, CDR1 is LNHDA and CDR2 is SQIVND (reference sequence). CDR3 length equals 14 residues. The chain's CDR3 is CASSILTGGTEAFF. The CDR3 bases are TGTGCCAGTAGTATCTTGACAGGGGGCACTGAAGCTTTCTTT.

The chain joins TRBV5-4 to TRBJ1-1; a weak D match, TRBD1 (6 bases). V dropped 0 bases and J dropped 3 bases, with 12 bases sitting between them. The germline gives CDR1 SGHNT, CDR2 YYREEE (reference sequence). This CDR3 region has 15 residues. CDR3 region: CASSLESRGYTEAFF. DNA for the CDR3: TGTGCCAGCAGCTTGGAATCCAGGGGTTACACTGAAGCTTTCTTT.

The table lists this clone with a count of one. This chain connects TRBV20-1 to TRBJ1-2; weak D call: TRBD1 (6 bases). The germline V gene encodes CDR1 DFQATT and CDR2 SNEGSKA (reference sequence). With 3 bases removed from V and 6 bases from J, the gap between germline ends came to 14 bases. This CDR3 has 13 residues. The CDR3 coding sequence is TGCAGTGCTAGTTTCCGAGACAGGAATGGCTACACCTTC. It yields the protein CSASFRDRNGYTF.

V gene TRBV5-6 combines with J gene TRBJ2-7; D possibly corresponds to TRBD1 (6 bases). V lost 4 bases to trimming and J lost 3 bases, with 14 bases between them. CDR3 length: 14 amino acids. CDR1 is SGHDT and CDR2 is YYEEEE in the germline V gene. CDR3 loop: CASSELNRDYEQYV. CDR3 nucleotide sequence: TGTGCCAGCAGCGAACTTAACAGGGACTACGAGCAGTACGTC.

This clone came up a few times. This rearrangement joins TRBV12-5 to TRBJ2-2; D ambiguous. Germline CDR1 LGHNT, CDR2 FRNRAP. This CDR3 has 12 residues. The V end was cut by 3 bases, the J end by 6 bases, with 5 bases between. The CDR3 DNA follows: TGTGCTAGTGGTTTTATCCCCGGGGAGCTGTTTTTT. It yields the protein CASGFIPGELFF.

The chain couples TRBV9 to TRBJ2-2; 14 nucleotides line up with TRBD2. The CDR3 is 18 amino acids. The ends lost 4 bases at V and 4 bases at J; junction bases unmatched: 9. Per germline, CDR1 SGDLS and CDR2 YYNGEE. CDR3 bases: TGTGCCAGCAGCCCTCGGACTAGCGGGAGGTTGATCACCGGGGAGCTGTTTTTT. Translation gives CASSPRTSGRLITGELFF.

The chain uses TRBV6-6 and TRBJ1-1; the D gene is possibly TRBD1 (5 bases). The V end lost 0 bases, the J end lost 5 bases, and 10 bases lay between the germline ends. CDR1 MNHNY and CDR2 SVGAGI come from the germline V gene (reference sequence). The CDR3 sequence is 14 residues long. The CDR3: CASSYSLGGTEAFF. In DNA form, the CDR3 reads TGTGCCAGCAGTTACTCGTTGGGGGGGACTGAAGCTTTCTTT.

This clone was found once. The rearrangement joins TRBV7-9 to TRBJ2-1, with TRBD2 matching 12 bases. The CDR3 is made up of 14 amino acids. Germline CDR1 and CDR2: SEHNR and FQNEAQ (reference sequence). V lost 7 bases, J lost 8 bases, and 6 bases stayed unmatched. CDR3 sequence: CASKGLAGFDEQFF. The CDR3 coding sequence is TGTGCCAGCAAGGGACTAGCGGGTTTCGATGAGCAGTTCTTC.

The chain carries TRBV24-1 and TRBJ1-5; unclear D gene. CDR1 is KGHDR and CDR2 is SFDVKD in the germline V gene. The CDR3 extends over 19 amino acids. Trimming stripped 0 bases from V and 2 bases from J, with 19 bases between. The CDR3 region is CATSDLPGLRSARNQPQHF. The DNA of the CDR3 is TGTGCCACCAGTGATTTGCCGGGGTTGCGCTCGGCGCGCAATCAGCCCCAGCATTTT.

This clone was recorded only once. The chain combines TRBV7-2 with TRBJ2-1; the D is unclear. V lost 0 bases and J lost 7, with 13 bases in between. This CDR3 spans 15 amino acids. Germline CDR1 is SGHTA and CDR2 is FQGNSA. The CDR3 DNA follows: TGTGCCAGCAGCTTAGCGCTTGGAGATCGGAATGAGCAGTTCTTC. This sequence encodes CASSLALGDRNEQFF.

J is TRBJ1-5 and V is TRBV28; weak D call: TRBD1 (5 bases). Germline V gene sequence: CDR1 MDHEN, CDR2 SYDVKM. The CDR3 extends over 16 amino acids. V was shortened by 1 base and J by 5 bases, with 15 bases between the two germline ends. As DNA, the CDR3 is TGTGCCAGCAGTTTATCCCCTCAGACAGTGTATCAGCCCCAGCATTTT. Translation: CASSLSPQTVYQPQHF.

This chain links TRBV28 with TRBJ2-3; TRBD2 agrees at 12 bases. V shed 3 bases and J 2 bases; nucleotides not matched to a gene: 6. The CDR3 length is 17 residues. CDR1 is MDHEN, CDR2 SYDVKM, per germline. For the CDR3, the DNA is TGTGCCAGCAGTTTTCTCCTAGCGGGGGGGAACACAGATACGCAGTATTTT. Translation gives CASSFLLAGGNTDTQYF.

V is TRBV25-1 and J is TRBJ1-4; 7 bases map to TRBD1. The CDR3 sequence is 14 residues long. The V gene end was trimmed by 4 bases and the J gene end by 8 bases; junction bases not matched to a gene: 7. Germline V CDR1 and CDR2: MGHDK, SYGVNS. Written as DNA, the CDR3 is TGTGCCAGCAGTGGAGTCCCGGGACAGGAAAAACTGTTTTTT. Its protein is CASSGVPGQEKLFF.

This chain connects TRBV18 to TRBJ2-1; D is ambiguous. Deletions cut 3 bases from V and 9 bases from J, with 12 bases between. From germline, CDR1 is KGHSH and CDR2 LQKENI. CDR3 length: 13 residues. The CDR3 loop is CASSPGPSGEQFF. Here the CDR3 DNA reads TGTGCCAGCTCACCTGGGCCCTCCGGTGAGCAGTTCTTC.

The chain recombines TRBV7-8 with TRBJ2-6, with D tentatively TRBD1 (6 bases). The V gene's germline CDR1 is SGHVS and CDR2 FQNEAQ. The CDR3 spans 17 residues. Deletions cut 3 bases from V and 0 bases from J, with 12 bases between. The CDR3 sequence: CASSFFQGSSGANVLTF. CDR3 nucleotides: TGTGCCAGCAGCTTCTTCCAGGGGTCCTCTGGGGCCAACGTCCTGACTTTC.

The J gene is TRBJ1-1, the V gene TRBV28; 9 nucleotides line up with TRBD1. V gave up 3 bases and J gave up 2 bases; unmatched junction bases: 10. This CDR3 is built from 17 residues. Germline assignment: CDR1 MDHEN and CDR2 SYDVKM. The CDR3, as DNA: TGTGCCAGCAGTTTTTCGTGGGACAGGGTGGGAAACACTGAAGCTTTCTTT. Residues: CASSFSWDRVGNTEAFF.

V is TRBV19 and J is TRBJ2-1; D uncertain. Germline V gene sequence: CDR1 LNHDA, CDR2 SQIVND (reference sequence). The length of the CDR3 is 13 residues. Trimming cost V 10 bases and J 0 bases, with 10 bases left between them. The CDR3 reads CATTRSSYNEQFF. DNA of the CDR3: TGTGCCACCACTCGGAGCTCCTACAATGAGCAGTTCTTC.

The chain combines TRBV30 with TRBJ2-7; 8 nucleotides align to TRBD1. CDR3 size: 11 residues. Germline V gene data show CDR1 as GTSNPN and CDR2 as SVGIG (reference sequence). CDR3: CAWSPGTGLFV. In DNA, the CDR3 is TGTGCCTGGAGTCCCGGGACAGGACTTTTTGTC.

CDR3 region: CASSPPGGRGLTEAFF. Written as DNA, the CDR3 is TGTGCCAGCTCACCACCGGGGGGGAGAGGGCTCACTGAAGCTTTCTTT. This rearrangement joins TRBV18 to TRBJ1-1; a weak D match, TRBD1 (5 bases). The V gene's germline CDR1 is KGHSH and CDR2 LQKENI. The CDR3 loop spans 16 amino acids. The V end was cut by 0 bases, the J end by 4 bases, with 15 bases between. The full variable domain, rest sourced from reference TRBV18 and TRBJ1-1, is NAGVMQNPRHLVRRRGQEARLRCSPMKGHSHVYWYRQLPEEGLKFMVYLQKENIIDESGMPKERFSAEFPKEGPSILRIQQVVRGDSAAYFCASSPPGGRGLTEAFFGQGTRLTVV.

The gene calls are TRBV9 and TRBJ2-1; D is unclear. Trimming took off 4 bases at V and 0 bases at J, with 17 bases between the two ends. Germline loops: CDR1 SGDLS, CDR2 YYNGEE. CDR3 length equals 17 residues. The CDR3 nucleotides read TGTGCCAGCAGCCCCATCCGTTGGGCGAGCTCCTACAATGAGCAGTTCTTC. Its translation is CASSPIRWASSYNEQFF. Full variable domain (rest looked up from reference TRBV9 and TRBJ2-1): DSGVTQTPKHLITATGQRVTLRCSPRSGDLSVYWYQQSLDQGLQFLIQYYNGEERAKGNILERFSAQQFPDLHSELNLSSLELGDSALYFCASSPIRWASSYNEQFFGPGTRLTVL.

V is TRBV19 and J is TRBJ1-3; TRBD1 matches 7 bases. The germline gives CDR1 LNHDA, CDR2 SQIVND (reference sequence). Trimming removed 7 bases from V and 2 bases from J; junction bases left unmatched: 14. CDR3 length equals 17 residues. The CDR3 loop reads CASTLERQGATGNTIYF. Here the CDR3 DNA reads TGTGCCAGTACCCTGGAACGACAGGGTGCTACTGGAAACACCATATATTTT.

The CDR3 loop reads CASSLPRTGLSYEQYF. CDR3 DNA sequence: TGTGCCAGCAGTCTTCCCCGGACAGGCCTCTCCTACGAGCAGTACTTC. The V call is TRBV5-5, the J call TRBJ2-7, with 7 bases lining up with TRBD1. Trimming cost V 5 bases and J 0 bases; bases outside gene matches: 11. The germline CDR1 and CDR2 sequences are SGHKS and YYEKEE (reference sequence). This CDR3 spans 16 amino acids.

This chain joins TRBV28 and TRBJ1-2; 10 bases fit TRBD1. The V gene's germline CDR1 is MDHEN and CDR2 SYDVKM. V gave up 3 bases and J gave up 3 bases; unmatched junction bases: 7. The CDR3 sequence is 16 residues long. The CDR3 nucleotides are TGTGCCAGCAGTTTCCGTATTGGACAGGGGGACTATGGCTACACCTTC. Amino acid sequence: CASSFRIGQGDYGYTF.

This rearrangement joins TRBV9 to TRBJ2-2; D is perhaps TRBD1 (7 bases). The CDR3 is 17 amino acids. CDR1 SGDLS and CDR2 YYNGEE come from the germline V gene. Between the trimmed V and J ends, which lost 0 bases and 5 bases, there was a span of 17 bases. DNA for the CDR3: TGTGCCAGCAGCGTAGGGCAGGGGGAGGCGTGGACCGGGGAGCTGTTTTTT. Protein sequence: CASSVGQGEAWTGELFF.

The CDR3 loop reads CASSLRTGANEKLFF. CDR3 bases: TGTGCCAGCAGTTTAAGGACAGGGGCTAATGAAAAACTGTTTTTT. This chain connects TRBV28 to TRBJ1-4; 9 bases match TRBD1. V shed 2 bases and J 3 bases; nucleotides not matched to a gene: 1. This CDR3 comprises 15 residues. Germline V gene data show CDR1 as MDHEN and CDR2 as SYDVKM.

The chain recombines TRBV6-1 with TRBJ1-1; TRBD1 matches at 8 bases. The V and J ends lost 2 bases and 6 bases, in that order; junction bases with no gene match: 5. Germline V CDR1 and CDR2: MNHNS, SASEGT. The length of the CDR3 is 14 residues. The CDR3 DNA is TGTGCCAGCAGTGAAAGGACAGGGCGGCCTGAAGCTTTCTTT. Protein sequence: CASSERTGRPEAFF.

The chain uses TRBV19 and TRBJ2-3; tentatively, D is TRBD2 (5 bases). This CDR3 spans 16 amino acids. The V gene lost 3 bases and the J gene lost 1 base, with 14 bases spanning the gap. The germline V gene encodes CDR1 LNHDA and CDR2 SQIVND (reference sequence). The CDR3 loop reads CASSITGLLRTDTQYF. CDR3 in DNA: TGTGCCAGTAGTATTACCGGACTCCTGCGCACAGATACGCAGTATTTT.